A selection of T cell receptor beta chains follows, all from one sample in a study of T cell repertoires in cytomegalovirus infection. TCRdb independently ran MiXCR on the reads; one entry per CDR3 protein. The sample has about 920,000 distinct CDR3 sequences; roughly 31% are singletons. For these receptors, no antigen is known. Specimen: cultured CD8+ T cells from PBMCs, collected from culture after CMV antigen stimulation. The receptors derive from a human donor in good health (CMV status not recorded). Some clones in this sample may be carry-over from other donors' samples. The CDR3 runs from the conserved cysteine through the conserved F or W.

v_gene	j_gene	CDR3aa
TRBV11-2	TRBJ1-1	CASSLVMPGGRDTEAFF
TRBV6-5	TRBJ2-2	CASSLRGARTANTGELFF
TRBV6-2/TRBV6-3	TRBJ2-5	CANLHGETQYF
TRBV27	TRBJ1-4	CASRQSAGYNEKLFF
TRBV28	TRBJ1-2	CASRDRGYGYTF
TRBV9	TRBJ1-1	CASTPYGDTEAFF
TRBV19	TRBJ1-5	CANSTTGVQPQHF
TRBV27	TRBJ2-1	CASSLKPGGSNNEQFF
TRBV7-6	TRBJ2-7	CASSSRGRGEYEQYF
TRBV7-9	TRBJ2-7	CASSPRDTQSYEQYF
TRBV19	TRBJ2-1	CASSIGLAGGLNYNEQFF
TRBV27	TRBJ2-7	CASSLGSRNYEQYF